This T cell receptor beta chain was captured by sequencing in a study of T cell responses to AZD1222 COVID-19 vaccine. Findings and limits, study-wide: The span of vaccine-associated CD4 TCRs extended across spike, with dominance at 160-218 and 743-854. The donors showed a predominance of white British ancestry and of females, with possible underestimation of clonal diversity. Baseline testing showed seropositivity in only six or seven AZD1222 recipients.

Germline-derived CDR1 and CDR2 are KGHDR and SFDVKD. Trimming took 3 bases from V and 7 from J, leaving 11 bases between them. This CDR3 comprises 13 residues. On this clone itself: Its antigen is unidentified.

Sequencing was performed with immunoSEQ multiplex PCR; in TCRdb, only in-frame clones are kept and a portion is missing. The table lists around 250,000 clones, more than 85% of them singletons, with 0.5% to 0.7% in the top ten. The clonotype originates from an adult in good health. The rearrangement uses TRBV24-1 and TRBJ1-2; D gene uncertain. The sample in question was peripheral blood, obtained on day 0 of AZD1222 vaccination. CDR3 amino acids: CATSDLGLAGYTF. The DNA for the CDR3 is TGTGCCACCAGTGATCTCGGCCTCGCTGGCTACACCTTC.